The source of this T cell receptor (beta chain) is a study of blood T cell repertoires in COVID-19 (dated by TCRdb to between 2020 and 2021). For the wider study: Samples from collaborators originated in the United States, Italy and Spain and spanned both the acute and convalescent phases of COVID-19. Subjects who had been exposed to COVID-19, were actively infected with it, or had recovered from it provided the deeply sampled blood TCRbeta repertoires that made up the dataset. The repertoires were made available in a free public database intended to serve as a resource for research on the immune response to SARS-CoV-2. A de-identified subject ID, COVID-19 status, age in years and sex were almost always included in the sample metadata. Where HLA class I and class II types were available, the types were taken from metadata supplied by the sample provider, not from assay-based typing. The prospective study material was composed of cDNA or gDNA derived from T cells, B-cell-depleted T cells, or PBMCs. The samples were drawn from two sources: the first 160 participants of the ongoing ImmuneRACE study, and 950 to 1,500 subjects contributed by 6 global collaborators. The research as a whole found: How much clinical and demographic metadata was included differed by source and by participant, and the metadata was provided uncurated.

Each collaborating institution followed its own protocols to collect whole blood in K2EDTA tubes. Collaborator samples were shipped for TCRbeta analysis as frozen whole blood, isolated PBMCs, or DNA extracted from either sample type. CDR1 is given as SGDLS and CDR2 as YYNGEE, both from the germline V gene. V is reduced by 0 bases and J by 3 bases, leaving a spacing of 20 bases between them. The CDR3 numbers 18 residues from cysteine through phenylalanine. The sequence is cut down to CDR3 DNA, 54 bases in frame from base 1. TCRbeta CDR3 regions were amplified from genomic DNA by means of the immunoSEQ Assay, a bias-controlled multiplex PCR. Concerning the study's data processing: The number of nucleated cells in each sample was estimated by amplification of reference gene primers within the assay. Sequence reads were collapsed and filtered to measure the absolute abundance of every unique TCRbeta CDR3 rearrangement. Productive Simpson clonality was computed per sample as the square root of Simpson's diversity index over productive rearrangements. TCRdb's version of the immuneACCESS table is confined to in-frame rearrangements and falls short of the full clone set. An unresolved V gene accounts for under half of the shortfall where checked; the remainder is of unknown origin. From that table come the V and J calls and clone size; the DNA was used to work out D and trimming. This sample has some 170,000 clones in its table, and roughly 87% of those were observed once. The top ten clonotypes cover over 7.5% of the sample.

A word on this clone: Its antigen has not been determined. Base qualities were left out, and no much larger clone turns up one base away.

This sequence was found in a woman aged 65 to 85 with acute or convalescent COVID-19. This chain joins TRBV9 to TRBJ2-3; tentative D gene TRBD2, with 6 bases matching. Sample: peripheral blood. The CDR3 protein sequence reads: CASSVAIFGAGGTDTQYF. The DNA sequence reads TGTGCCAGCAGCGTAGCGATTTTTGGCGCCGGGGGTACAGATACGCAGTATTTT.